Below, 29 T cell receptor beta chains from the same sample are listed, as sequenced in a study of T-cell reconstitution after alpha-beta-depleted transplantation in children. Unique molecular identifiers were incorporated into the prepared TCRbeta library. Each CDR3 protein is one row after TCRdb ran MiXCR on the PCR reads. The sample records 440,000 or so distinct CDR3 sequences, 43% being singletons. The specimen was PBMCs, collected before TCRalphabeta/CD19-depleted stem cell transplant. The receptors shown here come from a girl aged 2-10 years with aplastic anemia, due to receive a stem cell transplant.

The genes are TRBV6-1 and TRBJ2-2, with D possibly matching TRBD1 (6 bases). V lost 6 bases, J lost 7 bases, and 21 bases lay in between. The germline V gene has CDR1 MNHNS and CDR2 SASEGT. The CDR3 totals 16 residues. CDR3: CASSARGRGDYGELFF. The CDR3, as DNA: TGTGCCAGCAGCGCTAGGGGGAGAGGGGATTACGGGGAGCTGTTTTTT.

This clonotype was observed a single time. DNA for the CDR3: TGCGCCAGCAGCCCGGGCGGGAGGGGGATCACCGGGGAGCTGTTTTTT. Translated: CASSPGGRGITGELFF. The chain has TRBV4-1 and TRBJ2-2; 9 nucleotides align to TRBD2. CDR3 length: 16 residues. Germline CDR1 reads MGHRA; CDR2 reads YSYEKL. V shed 4 bases, J shed 4 bases, and the junction held 7 bases outside the gene matches.

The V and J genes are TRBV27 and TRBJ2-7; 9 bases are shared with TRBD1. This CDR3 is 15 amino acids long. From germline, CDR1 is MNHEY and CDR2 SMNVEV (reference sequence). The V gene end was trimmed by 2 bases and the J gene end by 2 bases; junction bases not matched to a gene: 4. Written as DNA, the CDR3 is TGTGCCAGCAGTTTAGGGTGGACAGGGGCCTACGAGCAGTACTTC. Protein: CASSLGWTGAYEQYF.

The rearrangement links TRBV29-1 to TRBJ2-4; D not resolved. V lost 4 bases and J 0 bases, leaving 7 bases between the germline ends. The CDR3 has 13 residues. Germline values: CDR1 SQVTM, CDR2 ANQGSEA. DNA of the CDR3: TGCAGCGTTGTGGCCGCAGCCAAAAACATTCAGTACTTC. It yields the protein CSVVAAAKNIQYF. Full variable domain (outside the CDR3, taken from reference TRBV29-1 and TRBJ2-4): SAVISQKPSRDICQRGTSLTIQCQVDSQVTMMFWYRQQPGQSLTLIATANQGSEATYESGFVIDKFPISRPNLTFSTLTVSNMSPEDSSIYLCSVVAAAKNIQYFGAGTRLSVL.

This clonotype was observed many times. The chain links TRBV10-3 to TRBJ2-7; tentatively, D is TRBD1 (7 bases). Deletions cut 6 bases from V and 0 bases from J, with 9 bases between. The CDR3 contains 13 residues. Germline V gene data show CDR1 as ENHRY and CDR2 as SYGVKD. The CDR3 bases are TGTGCCATCAGGCGGGACAGCTCCTACGAGCAGTACTTC. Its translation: CAIRRDSSYEQYF.

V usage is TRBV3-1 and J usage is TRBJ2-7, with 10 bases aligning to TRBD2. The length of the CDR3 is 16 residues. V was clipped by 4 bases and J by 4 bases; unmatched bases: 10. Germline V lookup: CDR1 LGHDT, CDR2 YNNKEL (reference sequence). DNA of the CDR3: TGTGCCAGCAGCCGGGCAGTGACTAGCGGGCGGTACGAGCAGTACTTC. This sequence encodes CASSRAVTSGRYEQYF.

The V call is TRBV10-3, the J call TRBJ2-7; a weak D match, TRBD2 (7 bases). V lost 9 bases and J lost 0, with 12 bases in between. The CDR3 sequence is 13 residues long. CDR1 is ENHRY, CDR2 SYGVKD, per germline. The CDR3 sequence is CAMRRGPSYEQYF. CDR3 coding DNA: TGTGCCATGAGGCGGGGGCCCTCCTACGAGCAGTACTTC.

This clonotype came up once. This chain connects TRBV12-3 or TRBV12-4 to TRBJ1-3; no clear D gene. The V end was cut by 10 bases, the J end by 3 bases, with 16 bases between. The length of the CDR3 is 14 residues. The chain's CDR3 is CANRPDQGGNTIYF. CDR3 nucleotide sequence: TGTGCCAACAGACCGGACCAAGGTGGAAACACCATATATTTT.

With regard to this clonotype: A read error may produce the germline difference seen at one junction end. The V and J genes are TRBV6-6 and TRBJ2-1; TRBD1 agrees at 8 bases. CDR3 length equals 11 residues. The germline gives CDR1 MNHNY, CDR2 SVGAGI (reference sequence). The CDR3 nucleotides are TGTGCCAGCAGTGCCCCGGGACAGGTAACCTTC. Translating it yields CASSAPGQVTF.

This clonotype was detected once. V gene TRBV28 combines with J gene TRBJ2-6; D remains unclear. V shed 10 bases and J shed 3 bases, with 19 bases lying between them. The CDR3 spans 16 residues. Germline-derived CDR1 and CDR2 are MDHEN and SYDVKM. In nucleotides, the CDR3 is TGTGCCATGGGCCCCGGGCCACCTAGTGGGGCCAACGTCCTGACTTTC. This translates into CAMGPGPPSGANVLTF. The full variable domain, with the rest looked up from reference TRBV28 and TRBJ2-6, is DVKVTQSSRYLVKRTGEKVFLECVQDMDHENMFWYRQDPGLGLRLIYFSYDVKMKEKGDIPEGYSVSREKKERFSLILESASTNQTSMYLCAMGPGPPSGANVLTFGAGSRLTVL.

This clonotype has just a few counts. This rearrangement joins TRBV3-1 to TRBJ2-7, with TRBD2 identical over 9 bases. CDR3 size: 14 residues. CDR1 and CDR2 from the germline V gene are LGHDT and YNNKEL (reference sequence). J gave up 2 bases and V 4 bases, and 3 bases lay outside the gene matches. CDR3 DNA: TGTGCCAGCAGCCCGACTAGCGGAGCCTACGAGCAGTACTTC. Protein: CASSPTSGAYEQYF.

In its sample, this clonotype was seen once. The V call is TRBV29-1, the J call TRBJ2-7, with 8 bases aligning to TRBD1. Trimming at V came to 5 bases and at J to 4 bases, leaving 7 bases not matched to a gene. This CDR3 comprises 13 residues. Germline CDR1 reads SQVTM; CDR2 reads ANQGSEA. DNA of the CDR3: TGCAGCGTTAGACAGGGGACCTTATACGAGCAGTACTTC. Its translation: CSVRQGTLYEQYF.

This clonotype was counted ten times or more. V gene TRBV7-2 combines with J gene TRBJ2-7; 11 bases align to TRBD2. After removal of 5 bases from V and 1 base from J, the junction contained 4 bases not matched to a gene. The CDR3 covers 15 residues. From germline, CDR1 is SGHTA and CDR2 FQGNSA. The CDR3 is CASSTLAGVSYEQYF. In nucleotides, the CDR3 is TGTGCCAGCAGCACACTAGCGGGAGTTTCCTACGAGCAGTACTTC.

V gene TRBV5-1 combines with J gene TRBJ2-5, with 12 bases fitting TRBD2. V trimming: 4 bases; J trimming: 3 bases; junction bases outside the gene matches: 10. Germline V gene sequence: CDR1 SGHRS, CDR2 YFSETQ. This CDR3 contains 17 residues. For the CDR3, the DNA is TGCGCCAGCAGCGGGAGACTAGCGGGGGTCCCGAAAGAGACCCAGTACTTC. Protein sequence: CASSGRLAGVPKETQYF.

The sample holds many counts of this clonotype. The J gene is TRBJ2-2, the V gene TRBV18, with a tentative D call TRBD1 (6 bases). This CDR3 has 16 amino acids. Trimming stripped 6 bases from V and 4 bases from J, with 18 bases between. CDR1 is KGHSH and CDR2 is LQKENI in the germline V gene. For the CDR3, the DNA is TGTGCCAGCTCGCTGGAGATTCAGGGGTCCACCGGGGAGCTGTTTTTT. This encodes CASSLEIQGSTGELFF.

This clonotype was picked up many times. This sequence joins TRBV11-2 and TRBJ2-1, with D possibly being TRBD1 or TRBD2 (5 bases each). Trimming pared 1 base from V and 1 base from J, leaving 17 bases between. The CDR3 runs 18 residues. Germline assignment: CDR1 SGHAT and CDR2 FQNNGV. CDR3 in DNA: TGTGCCAGCAGCTTAGGAGGGGCGGGTGAAGTTTCCTACAATGAGCAGTTCTTC. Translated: CASSLGGAGEVSYNEQFF.

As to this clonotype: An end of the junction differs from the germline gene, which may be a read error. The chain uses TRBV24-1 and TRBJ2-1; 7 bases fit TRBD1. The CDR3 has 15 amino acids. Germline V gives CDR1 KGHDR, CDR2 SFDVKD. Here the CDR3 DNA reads TGTGCCACCAGTGTTGGGGACAGCTCCTACAAGGAGCAGTTCTTC. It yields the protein CATSVGDSSYKEQFF.

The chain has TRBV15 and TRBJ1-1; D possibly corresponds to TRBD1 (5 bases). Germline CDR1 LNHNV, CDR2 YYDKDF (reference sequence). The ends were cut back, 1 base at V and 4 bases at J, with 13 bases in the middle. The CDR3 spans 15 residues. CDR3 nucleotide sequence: TGTGCCACCAGCAGAGTAGGGGTCCGGGGCACTGAAGCTTTCTTT. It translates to CATSRVGVRGTEAFF.

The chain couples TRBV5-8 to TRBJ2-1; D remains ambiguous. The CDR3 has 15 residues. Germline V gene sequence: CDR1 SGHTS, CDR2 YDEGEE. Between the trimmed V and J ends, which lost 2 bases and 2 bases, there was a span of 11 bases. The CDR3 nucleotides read TGTGCCAGCAGCTTCATTATTGGCCCCTACAATGAGCAGTTCTTC. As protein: CASSFIIGPYNEQFF.

The CDR3 sequence: CASRGLGQTTQETQYF. The CDR3 DNA reads TGCGCCAGCAGAGGCCTGGGTCAAACAACCCAAGAGACCCAGTACTTC. The chain combines TRBV5-1 with TRBJ2-5, with D unclear. The length of the CDR3 is 16 residues. Germline lookup yields CDR1 SGHRS and CDR2 YFSETQ. Between the trimmed V and J ends, which lost 5 bases and 1 base, there was a span of 18 bases.

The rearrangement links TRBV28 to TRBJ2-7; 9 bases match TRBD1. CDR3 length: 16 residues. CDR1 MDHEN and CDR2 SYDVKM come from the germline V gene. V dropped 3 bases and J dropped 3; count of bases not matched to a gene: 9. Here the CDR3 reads CASSFAGQGTSYEQYF. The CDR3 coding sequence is TGTGCCAGCAGTTTCGCTGGACAGGGGACCAGCTACGAGCAGTACTTC.

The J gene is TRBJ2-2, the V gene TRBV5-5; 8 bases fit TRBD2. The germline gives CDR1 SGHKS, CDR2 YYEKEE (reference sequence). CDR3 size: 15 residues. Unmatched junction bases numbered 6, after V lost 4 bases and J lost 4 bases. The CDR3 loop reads CASSPGGGLTGELFF. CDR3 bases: TGTGCCAGCAGCCCGGGAGGGGGGCTCACCGGGGAGCTGTTTTTT. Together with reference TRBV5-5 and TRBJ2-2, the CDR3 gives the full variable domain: DAGVTQSPTHLIKTRGQQVTLRCSPISGHKSVSWYQQVLGQGPQFIFQYYEKEERGRGNFPDRFSARQFPNYSSELNVNALLLGDSALYLCASSPGGGLTGELFFGEGSRLTVL.

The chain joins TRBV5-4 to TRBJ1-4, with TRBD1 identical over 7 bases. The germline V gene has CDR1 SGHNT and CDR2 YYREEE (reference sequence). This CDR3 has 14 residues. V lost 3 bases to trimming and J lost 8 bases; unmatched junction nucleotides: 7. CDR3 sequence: CASSSTGQDEKLFF. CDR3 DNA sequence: TGTGCCAGCAGCTCGACAGGGCAGGACGAAAAACTGTTTTTT.

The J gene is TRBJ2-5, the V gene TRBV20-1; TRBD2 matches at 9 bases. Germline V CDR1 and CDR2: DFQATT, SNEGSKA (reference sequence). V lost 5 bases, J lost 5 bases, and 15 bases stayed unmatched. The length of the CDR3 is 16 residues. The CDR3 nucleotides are TGCAGTGCTGCCCGCCAAGCGGGGGGCCCGAGGGAGACCCAGTACTTC. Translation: CSAARQAGGPRETQYF.

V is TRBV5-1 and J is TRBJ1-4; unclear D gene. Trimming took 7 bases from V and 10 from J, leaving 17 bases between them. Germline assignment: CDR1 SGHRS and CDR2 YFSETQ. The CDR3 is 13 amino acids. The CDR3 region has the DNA TGCGCCAGCTTGGCCCAGACGAGAGGAAAACTGTTTTTT. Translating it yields CASLAQTRGKLFF. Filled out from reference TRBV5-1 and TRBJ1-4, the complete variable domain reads KAGVTQTPRYLIKTRGQQVTLSCSPISGHRSVSWYQQTPGQGLQFLFEYFSETQRNKGNFPGRFSGRQFSNSRSEMNVSTLELGDSALYLCASLAQTRGKLFFGSGTQLSVL.

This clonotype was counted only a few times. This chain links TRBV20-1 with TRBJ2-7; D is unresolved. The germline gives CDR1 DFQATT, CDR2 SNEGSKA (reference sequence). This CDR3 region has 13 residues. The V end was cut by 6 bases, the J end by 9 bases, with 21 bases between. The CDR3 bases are TGCAGTGCCCCGCCTGGACGGTCGCGGAGGCAGTACTTC. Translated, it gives CSAPPGRSRRQYF.

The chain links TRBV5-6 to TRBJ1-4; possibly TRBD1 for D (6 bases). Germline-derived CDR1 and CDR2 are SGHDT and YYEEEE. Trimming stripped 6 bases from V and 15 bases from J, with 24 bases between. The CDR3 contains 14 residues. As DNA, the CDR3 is TGTGCCAGCACCTCCGGAGGGCAAACAGGGCGTGTGTTTTTT. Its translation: CASTSGGQTGRVFF.

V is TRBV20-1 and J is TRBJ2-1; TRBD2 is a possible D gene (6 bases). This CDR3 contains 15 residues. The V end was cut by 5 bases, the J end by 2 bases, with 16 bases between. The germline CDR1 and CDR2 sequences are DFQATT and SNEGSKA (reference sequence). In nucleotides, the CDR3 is TGCAGTGCTCCTTCGGCGGGACGCCCCTACAATGAGCAGTTCTTC. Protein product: CSAPSAGRPYNEQFF.

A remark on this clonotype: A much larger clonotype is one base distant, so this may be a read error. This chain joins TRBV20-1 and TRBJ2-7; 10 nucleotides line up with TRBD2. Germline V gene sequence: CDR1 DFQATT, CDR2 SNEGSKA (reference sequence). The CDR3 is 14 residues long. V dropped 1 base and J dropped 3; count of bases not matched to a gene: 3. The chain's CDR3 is CSARGRTSGYEQYF. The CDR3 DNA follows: TGCAGTGCTAGAGGGAGGACTAGCGGCTACGAGCAGTACTTC.